This T cell receptor (beta chain) was observed in a study of blood T cell repertoires in COVID-19. Study context: Material from acute and convalescent COVID-19 was sourced from the United States, Italy and Spain.

Source study methods: Nucleated cell counts were estimated from reference gene primer amplification. Libraries were prepared by immunoSEQ multiplex PCR; TCRdb keeps only in-frame clonotypes and omits some of them. V, J and clone size derive from that table, while D and trimming were established from the DNA sequence. The sample shows about 160,000 clones, approximately 82% of them seen only once. For recovered donors of Cohort 3, there were two negative PCRs, clearance, or symptom resolution. CDR3 length: 13 amino acids. Germline-derived CDR1 and CDR2 are GTSNPN and SVGIG (reference sequence). Trimming took off 5 bases at V and 7 bases at J, with 12 bases between the two ends.

V is TRBV30 and J is TRBJ1-6; tentative D call: TRBD1 (5 bases). Input material: PBMCs or T cells enriched from blood (not recorded which). The clonotype comes from a woman in her forties or fifties who had recovered from COVID-19. CDR3 DNA: TGTGCCTGGGGCCGGGGGGGGAATTCACCCCTCCACTTT. As protein: CAWGRGGNSPLHF.